The next 26 T cell receptor beta chains were all read from a single sample in a study of T cell responses to AZD1222 COVID-19 vaccine. Here immunoSEQ multiplex PCR was the method, and the copy in TCRdb shows in-frame clones only, minus some. The data show under 110,000 clones, roughly nine tenths seen once. The sample here was peripheral blood, taken on day 0 of AZD1222 vaccination. These receptors originate from an adult in good health.

This clone was seen a single time. J is TRBJ2-7 and V is TRBV14; D gene unclear. Trimming left V 1 base short and J 3 bases short, with 4 bases between. The CDR3 is 12 residues long. Germline CDR1 and CDR2: SGHDN and FVKESK. CDR3 coding DNA: TGTGCCAGCAGCCAAGTGATCTACGAGCAGTACTTC. It yields the protein CASSQVIYEQYF.

CDR3 residues: CASSLGLVQGELFF. CDR3 nucleotide sequence: TGTGCCAGCAGCCTGGGACTAGTTCAGGGGGAGCTGTTTTTT. This rearrangement joins TRBV7-2 to TRBJ2-2; 8 nucleotides match TRBD2. Germline-derived CDR1 and CDR2 are SGHTA and FQGNSA. The CDR3 has 14 residues. V was clipped by 5 bases and J by 8 bases; unmatched bases: 7.

The chain has TRBV5-6 and TRBJ1-5; D call uncertain. The V end lost 0 bases, the J end lost 0 bases, and 4 bases lay between the germline ends. In germline, CDR1 is SGHDT, CDR2 YYEEEE. This CDR3 spans 14 amino acids. CDR3 protein: CASSLGLSNQPQHF. The CDR3 DNA sequence: TGTGCCAGCAGCTTGGGTCTTAGCAATCAGCCCCAGCATTTT.

V gene TRBV28 combines with J gene TRBJ1-1; 8 nucleotides match TRBD1. The CDR3 loop spans 16 amino acids. The germline V gene has CDR1 MDHEN and CDR2 SYDVKM. V shed 4 bases, J shed 1 base, and the junction held 8 bases outside the gene matches. As DNA, the CDR3 is TGTGCCAGCAGTTCCCCTCATGGGACAGGGAACACTGAAGCTTTCTTT. It translates to CASSSPHGTGNTEAFF.

This clone was observed a handful of times. This chain's CDR3 is CASSDKGTGYQPQHF. CDR3 sequence (DNA): TGTGCCAGCAGTGATAAAGGGACAGGATATCAGCCCCAGCATTTT. The gene calls are TRBV6-1 and TRBJ1-5; 8 bases are shared with TRBD1. The CDR3 consists of 15 residues. With V trimmed by 3 bases and J by 5 bases, 6 bases remained unmatched. CDR1 and CDR2 from the germline V gene are MNHNS and SASEGT.

CDR3 bases: TGTGCCAGCAGCTTGGGGAGCCCCAACACTGAAGCTTTCTTT. Protein product: CASSLGSPNTEAFF. The chain employs TRBV13 and TRBJ1-1, with D unclear. The CDR3 loop spans 14 amino acids. The germline V and J ends were trimmed by 3 bases and 2 bases, with 10 bases remaining between them. Germline loops: CDR1 PRHDT, CDR2 FYEKMQ (reference sequence).

The rearrangement uses TRBV30 and TRBJ2-3, with 7 bases identical to TRBD2. After removal of 0 bases from V and 11 bases from J, the junction contained 23 bases not matched to a gene. From germline, CDR1 is GTSNPN and CDR2 SVGIG (reference sequence). The CDR3 covers 18 residues. CDR3 protein: CAWSVVVSGGYMGRGQYF. CDR3 sequence (DNA): TGTGCCTGGAGTGTGGTCGTCTCGGGAGGTTACATGGGGAGAGGGCAGTATTTT.

The chain uses TRBV5-1 and TRBJ2-7, with D tentatively TRBD2 (6 bases). CDR1 is SGHRS, CDR2 YFSETQ, per germline. There are 14 residues in the CDR3. V lost 4 bases and J lost 3, with 14 bases in between. The CDR3: CASSTGPGSYEQYF. In DNA, the CDR3 is TGCGCCAGCAGCACTGGCCCCGGGAGCTACGAGCAGTACTTC.

The rearrangement joins TRBV7-2 to TRBJ2-3; TRBD2 agrees at 9 bases. Trimming removed 7 bases from V and 4 bases from J; junction bases left unmatched: 18. The germline gives CDR1 SGHTA, CDR2 FQGNSA. CDR3 length: 18 residues. CDR3 protein: CASIQTPLAGPKADTQYF. The CDR3 DNA is TGTGCCAGCATCCAAACGCCTCTAGCGGGACCCAAAGCAGATACGCAGTATTTT.

The chain carries TRBV20-1 and TRBJ2-1, with 7 bases identical to TRBD2. This CDR3 is 11 amino acids long. With V trimmed by 7 bases and J by 8 bases, 5 bases remained unmatched. CDR1 and CDR2 from the germline V gene are DFQATT and SNEGSKA (reference sequence). The CDR3 spells CSGERGDEQFF. CDR3 DNA: TGCAGTGGAGAGCGGGGTGATGAGCAGTTCTTC.

The chain joins TRBV18 to TRBJ2-3; TRBD2 aligns across 11 bases. Germline V CDR1 and CDR2: KGHSH, LQKENI. The CDR3 runs 18 residues. After removal of 4 bases from V and 4 bases from J, the junction contained 13 bases not matched to a gene. The CDR3 DNA reads as TGTGCCAGCTCACTGAGCATAGCGGGAGGGCACGAAGCAGATACGCAGTATTTT. This translates into CASSLSIAGGHEADTQYF.

V is TRBV3-1 (or the pseudogene TRBV3-2) and J is TRBJ2-1; the match to TRBD1 covers 8 bases. Germline CDR1 and CDR2: LGHDT and YNNKEL (reference sequence). The CDR3 runs 11 residues. V dropped 2 bases and J dropped 15; count of bases not matched to a gene: 3. The CDR3 loop reads CASSQQGARFF. The CDR3 nucleotides are TGTGCCAGCAGCCAACAGGGGGCGCGGTTCTTC.

The V gene is TRBV11-3, the J gene TRBJ2-2; D not resolved. The CDR3 length is 12 residues. Germline V lookup: CDR1 SGHNT, CDR2 YENEEA. Trimming removed 5 bases from V and 6 bases from J, with 7 bases in between. The CDR3 bases are TGTGCCAGCAGCGAGCCGCCCGGGGAGCTGTTTTTT. Its protein product is CASSEPPGELFF. The full variable domain, in which reference TRBV11-3 and TRBJ2-2 provide the parts outside the CDR3, is EAGVVQSPRYKIIEKKQPVAFWCNPISGHNTLYWYLQNLGQGPELLIRYENEEAVDDSQLPKDRFSAERLKGVDSTLKIQPAELGDSAVYLCASSEPPGELFFGEGSRLTVL.

The genes are TRBV7-2 and TRBJ2-7; D may correspond to TRBD1 or TRBD2 (5 bases each). CDR3 length: 12 amino acids. The ends were cut back, 1 base at V and 7 bases at J, with 8 bases in the middle. Germline CDR1 reads SGHTA; CDR2 reads FQGNSA. This CDR3 reads CASSLGGVEQYF. The DNA of the CDR3 is TGTGCCAGCAGCTTAGGAGGGGTGGAGCAGTACTTC.

This sequence joins TRBV28 and TRBJ1-2; D gene uncertain. The germline V gene has CDR1 MDHEN and CDR2 SYDVKM. The CDR3 is 16 residues long. The V and J ends lost 6 bases and 0 bases respectively, with 17 bases between them. CDR3 amino acids: CASSRTMSTTNYGYTF. CDR3 DNA sequence: TGTGCCAGCAGCCGTACTATGAGCACCACTAACTATGGCTACACCTTC.

This rearrangement joins TRBV28 to TRBJ1-3, with TRBD1 identical over 7 bases. The CDR3 totals 14 residues. The V gene's germline CDR1 is MDHEN and CDR2 SYDVKM. The J segment lost 2 bases and the V segment lost 2 bases, leaving 0 bases of the junction unmatched. CDR3 sequence: CASSLDRAGNTIYF. The DNA of the CDR3 is TGTGCCAGCAGTTTAGACAGGGCTGGAAACACCATATATTTT.

This sequence joins TRBV6-5 and TRBJ2-1; maybe TRBD1 (5 bases). The CDR3 is 14 amino acids. Trimming stripped 0 bases from V and 4 bases from J, with 7 bases between. Looked up from germline, CDR1 is MNHEY and CDR2 is SVGAGI. The CDR3 is CASSYSDSYNEQFF. DNA for the CDR3: TGTGCCAGCAGTTACTCCGACAGTTACAATGAGCAGTTCTTC.

This chain links TRBV5-4 with TRBJ1-2, with 11 bases aligning to TRBD1. Germline V CDR1 and CDR2: SGHNT, YYREEE (reference sequence). J was trimmed by 4 bases and V by 4 bases; bases with no gene match: 6. This CDR3 has 15 amino acids. CDR3 in DNA: TGTGCCAGCAGCCCTGGGACAGGGGGAATCTATGGCTACACCTTC. Translation gives CASSPGTGGIYGYTF.

The chain uses TRBV24-1 and TRBJ2-2; D tentatively reads TRBD1 or TRBD2 (5 bases each). The V and J ends lost 9 bases and 2 bases respectively, with 15 bases between them. Looked up from germline, CDR1 is KGHDR and CDR2 is SFDVKD. This CDR3 is 15 amino acids long. CDR3 DNA: TGTGCCACCTTCGGGGACCGGAATAACACCGGGGAGCTGTTTTTT. Its translation is CATFGDRNNTGELFF.

The gene calls are TRBV7-2 and TRBJ1-5; 7 bases align to TRBD1. Germline loops: CDR1 SGHTA, CDR2 FQGNSA. This CDR3 is built from 14 residues. Trimming at V came to 4 bases and at J to 3 bases, leaving 3 bases not matched to a gene. Here the CDR3 reads CASSWGQLNQPQHF. In DNA, the CDR3 is TGTGCCAGCAGCTGGGGACAGCTCAATCAGCCCCAGCATTTT.

The chain uses TRBV5-1 and TRBJ1-4; TRBD1 matches 8 bases. V lost 4 bases to trimming and J lost 8 bases; unmatched junction nucleotides: 10. Germline assignment: CDR1 SGHRS and CDR2 YFSETQ. This CDR3 comprises 15 residues. CDR3 region: CASSPEDRGREKLFF. Here the CDR3 DNA reads TGCGCCAGCAGCCCAGAAGACAGGGGAAGAGAAAAACTGTTTTTT. Full variable domain (rest looked up from reference TRBV5-1 and TRBJ1-4): KAGVTQTPRYLIKTRGQQVTLSCSPISGHRSVSWYQQTPGQGLQFLFEYFSETQRNKGNFPGRFSGRQFSNSRSEMNVSTLELGDSALYLCASSPEDRGREKLFFGSGTQLSVL.

This clone was seen a few times. This chain uses TRBV11-2 with TRBJ1-3, with TRBD1 as a possible D gene (5 bases). Trimming left V 5 bases short and J 8 bases short, with 13 bases between. CDR1 SGHAT and CDR2 FQNNGV come from the germline V gene. CDR3 length: 13 residues. In nucleotides, the CDR3 is TGTGCCAGCAGCGCCCTTAGGGGAGACACCATATATTTT. Protein: CASSALRGDTIYF.

The chain uses TRBV5-1 and TRBJ1-1, with TRBD1 identical over 10 bases. J gave up 3 bases and V 8 bases, and 7 bases lay outside the gene matches. The CDR3 extends over 14 amino acids. Germline assignment: CDR1 SGHRS and CDR2 YFSETQ. CDR3 sequence: CASSTGGFDTEAFF. Written as DNA, the CDR3 is TGCGCCAGTTCGACAGGGGGCTTCGACACTGAAGCTTTCTTT.

The J gene is TRBJ2-1, the V gene TRBV6-2 or TRBV6-3, with 14 positions matching TRBD2. Germline loops: CDR1 MNHEY, CDR2 SVGEGT. Trimming cost V 0 bases and J 8 bases; bases outside gene matches: 6. The CDR3 runs to 17 residues. CDR3 DNA sequence: TGTGCCAGCAGTTACTCGGGACTAGCGGGGGAGAGAGATGAGCAGTTCTTC. As protein: CASSYSGLAGERDEQFF.

This sequence joins TRBV30 and TRBJ1-6; 10 bases are a match to TRBD1. The length of the CDR3 is 14 residues. The ends lost 7 bases at V and 7 bases at J; junction bases unmatched: 7. Germline CDR1 and CDR2: GTSNPN and SVGIG (reference sequence). CDR3 in amino acids: CASDRGLENSPLHF. Written as DNA, the CDR3 is TGTGCCTCTGACAGGGGGCTCGAGAATTCACCCCTCCACTTT.

The V call is TRBV9, the J call TRBJ2-1, with D possibly being TRBD2 (6 bases). The ends were cut back, 2 bases at V and 4 bases at J, with 13 bases in the middle. CDR3 size: 15 residues. The germline V gene has CDR1 SGDLS and CDR2 YYNGEE. For the CDR3, the DNA is TGTGCCAGCAGCGTTTTTGGGAGGCGGTACAATGAGCAGTTCTTC. This translates into CASSVFGRRYNEQFF.